A single sample is the source of the 2 T cell receptor beta chains below, sequenced in a study of molecular identifiers for immune sequencing clone quantification. TCRdb itself ran the PCR reads through MiXCR, one entry per CDR3 protein. The sample shows hundreds of thousands of distinct CDR3 sequences, about a fifth of them seen only once. Sequencing input: naive CD8+ T cells from blood, with Jurkat cell RNA spiked in. Subset here: FACS-sorted CD8+CD4-CCR7+CD45RA+ naive T cells. The receptors come from a human donor in good health. Some libraries in this study had Jurkat cell RNA spiked in.

This clonotype showed up many times. The rearrangement links TRBV7-9 to TRBJ1-1; D may be TRBD1 (6 bases). Germline loops: CDR1 SEHNR, CDR2 FQNEAQ (reference sequence). The CDR3 runs to 17 residues. Trimming cost V 1 base and J 0 bases, with 15 bases left between them. CDR3 loop: CASSLDPWDTMNTEAFF. In DNA, the CDR3 is TGTGCCAGCAGCTTAGATCCGTGGGACACGATGAACACTGAAGCTTTCTTT.

In regard to this clonotype: The CDR3 does not close with the conserved phenylalanine or tryptophan, likely indicating a read error. CDR3 in amino acids: CASSLEDRAYTL. The CDR3 coding sequence is TGCGCCAGCAGCCTAGAGGACAGGGCCTACACCCTC. J is TRBJ1-2 and V is TRBV4-3, with 8 positions matching TRBD1. CDR3 length: 12 amino acids. V shed 4 bases, J shed 10 bases, and the junction held 5 bases outside the gene matches. Germline CDR1 reads LGHNA; CDR2 reads YSLEER.